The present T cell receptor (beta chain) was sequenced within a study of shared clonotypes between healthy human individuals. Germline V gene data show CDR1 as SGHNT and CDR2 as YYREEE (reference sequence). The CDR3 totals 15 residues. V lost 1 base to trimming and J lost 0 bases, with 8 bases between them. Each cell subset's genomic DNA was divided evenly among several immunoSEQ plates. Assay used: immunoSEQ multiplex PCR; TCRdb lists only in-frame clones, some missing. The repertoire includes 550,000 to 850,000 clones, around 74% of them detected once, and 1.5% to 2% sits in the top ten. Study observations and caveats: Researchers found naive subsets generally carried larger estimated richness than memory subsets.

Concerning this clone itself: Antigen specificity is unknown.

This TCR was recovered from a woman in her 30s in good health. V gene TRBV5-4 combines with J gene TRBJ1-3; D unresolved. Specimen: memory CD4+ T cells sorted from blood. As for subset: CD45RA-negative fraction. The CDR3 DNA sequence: TGTGCCAGCAGCTTGTACGCGAGCTCTGGAAACACCATATATTTT. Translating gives CASSLYASSGNTIYF.